These T cell receptor beta chains were read from a single sample in a study of beta chain features in type 1 diabetes. The data were produced by immunoSEQ multiplex PCR, yet TCRdb's version contains in-frame clones alone and is incomplete. The table includes some 250,000 clones, approximately 10% detected once. Sequenced sample: naive CD4+ T cells from blood. Receptors were obtained from a man aged 30 to 45 with type 1 diabetes. Both conserved end residues are part of each CDR3. A D gene is named only where the DNA matches it firmly. Rows may omit the clone size; those that give it use once, few, many or a size class.

d_call j_call v_call clone_size cdr3_nt cdr3_aa
. TRBJ2-3 TRBV5-1 . TGCGCCAGCAGCTTGGCACAGAACACAGATACGCAGTATTTT CASSLAQNTDTQYF
. TRBJ2-7 TRBV9 . TGTGCCAGCAGCCCAGATCTGGGAGCGCAGTACTTC CASSPDLGAQYF
. TRBJ2-7 TRBV5-4 . TGTGCCAGCAGCCACCGGAGGGGCGGGGTAGCCTACGAGCAGTACTTC CASSHRRGGVAYEQYF
. TRBJ1-5 TRBV7-8 few TGTGCCAGCAGCTCCCCGAGCGGAGCTTATAGCAATCAGCCCCAGCATTTT CASSSPSGAYSNQPQHF
. TRBJ2-1 TRBV29-1 few TGCAGCGGGACAGCAACCTACAATGAGCAGTTCTTC CSGTATYNEQFF
. TRBJ1-2 TRBV5-1 . TGCGCCAGCAGCTTGGAACTCGGAGTAGGCTACACCTTC CASSLELGVGYTF
. TRBJ1-2 TRBV5-4 . TGTGCCAGCAAGGAGGGCTATGGCTACACCTTC CASKEGYGYTF
. TRBJ2-7 TRBV5-4 . TGTGCCAGCAGCTGGGGAAAGGGGATCTCCTACGAGCAGTACTTC CASSWGKGISYEQYF
TRBD1 TRBJ2-3 TRBV5-6 few TGTGCCAGCACGATTGGACAGGGGAGAACAGATACGCAGTATTTT CASTIGQGRTDTQYF
TRBD2 TRBJ2-6 TRBV5-1 . TGCGCCAGCAGCCCGACTTACACGGCGGGGGCTGGGGCCAACGTCCTGACTTTC CASSPTYTAGAGANVLTF
TRBD2 TRBJ2-3 TRBV5-1 few TGCGCCAGCAGCCTAGGACTAGCGGTCACAGATACGCAGTATTTT CASSLGLAVTDTQYF
TRBD1 TRBJ2-7 TRBV5-4 . TGTGCCAGCAGCGAGGACAGGCGAGGGCAGTACTTC CASSEDRRGQYF
TRBD1 TRBJ1-6 TRBV2 . TGTGCCAGCAAGGACAGGGGGAATTCACCCCTCCACTTT CASKDRGNSPLHF
TRBD1 TRBJ2-7 TRBV19 few TGTGCCAGTAGTGCATACAGGGGTTCCTACGAGCAGTACTTC CASSAYRGSYEQYF
TRBD1 TRBJ1-2 TRBV19 . TGTGCCAGTAGTATAGGGCGTCGGACAGGGGACTATGGCTACACCTTC CASSIGRRTGDYGYTF
. TRBJ2-5 TRBV19 . TGTGCCAGTAGCTACAGGTATGAGGAGACCCAGTACTTC CASSYRYEETQYF
. TRBJ2-5 TRBV19 . TGTGCCAGTAGTTCCCAGGGTCAGGAGACCCAGTACTTC CASSSQGQETQYF
. TRBJ2-1 TRBV18 . TGTGCCAGCTCACCACCGTCAGGACAGCGGAATGAGCAGTTCTTC CASSPPSGQRNEQFF
. TRBJ1-5 TRBV6-6 . TGTGCCAGCAGTTACCAGATTAGCAATCAGCCCCAGCATTTT CASSYQISNQPQHF
TRBD2 TRBJ2-3 TRBV18 few TGTGCCAGCTCATCCTTCACAGGTCTAGCGCGGGGGGACACAGATACGCAGTATTTT CASSSFTGLARGDTDTQYF
TRBD1 TRBJ1-5 TRBV5-6 . TGTGCCAGCAGCTTCCGACAGGGATTTAATCAGCCCCAGCATTTT CASSFRQGFNQPQHF
. TRBJ1-2 TRBV4-3 few TGCGCCAGCAGCCAAGAACAGGGCAGGTACTATGGCTACACCTTC CASSQEQGRYYGYTF
TRBD2 TRBJ2-1 TRBV5-1 . TGCGCCAGCAGCGCCCAGCGGGGGGGTAGGAATGAGCAGTTCTTC CASSAQRGGRNEQFF
. TRBJ1-2 TRBV28 . TGTGCCAGCACTACCACTGGAGGGTATGGCTACACCTTC CASTTTGGYGYTF
. TRBJ2-5 TRBV14 . TGTGCCAGCAGCCAGGGGGCAGGGAGAGAAGAGACCCAGTACTTC CASSQGAGREETQYF
. TRBJ2-5 TRBV7-2 . TGTGCCAGCAGCCAGAGGTACGCCCCCAACTTC CASSQRYAPNF
. TRBJ1-4 TRBV15 . TGTGCCACCAGCAGAGGCCGGGAAAAACTGTTTTTT CATSRGREKLFF
. TRBJ2-1 TRBV4-3 . TGCGCCAGCAGCCAGGTCGGAGTGCGTACTCTAATGGATGAGCAGTTCTTC CASSQVGVRTLMDEQFF
TRBD1 TRBJ1-4 TRBV25-1 few TGTGCCAGCAGAACATCACAGGGGGGCAACGAAAAACTGTTTTTT CASRTSQGGNEKLFF
TRBD1 TRBJ1-2 TRBV4-1 few TGCGCCAGCAGCCGGGACAGGGGGAACTATGGCTACACCTTC CASSRDRGNYGYTF
TRBD1 TRBJ1-1 TRBV4-2 . TGTGCCAGCAGCCAAGAGCAGGGGGTGAACACTGAAGCTTTCTTT CASSQEQGVNTEAFF
. TRBJ1-6 TRBV27 . TGTGCCAGCAGATTTGACAGTGCCCCGTCCTATAATTCACCCCTCCACTTT CASRFDSAPSYNSPLHF
. TRBJ2-3 TRBV7-9 . TGTGCCAGCAGCTTAAGAACTAGCCTTCCAGATACGCAGTATTTT CASSLRTSLPDTQYF
TRBD1 TRBJ2-3 TRBV5-1 few TGCGCCAGCTGGGGACAGGGCACAGATACGCAGTATTTT CASWGQGTDTQYF
. TRBJ1-3 TRBV9 few TGTGCCAGCAGCGTAGAAATGGTCGGCACCATATATTTT CASSVEMVGTIYF
TRBD1 TRBJ2-5 TRBV5-1 . TGCGCCAGCAGCACCAATCCGGGACAGGGGGGGTTTCGGACCCAGTACTTC CASSTNPGQGGFRTQYF
TRBD1 TRBJ1-2 TRBV7-2 few TGTGCCAGCAGCTCGCCCGACAGGGGCAACTATGGCTACACCTTC CASSSPDRGNYGYTF
TRBD1 TRBJ1-6 TRBV7-9 . TGTGCCAGCAGCATAGGGGACAGGGACTGGGGTTCACCCCTCCACTTT CASSIGDRDWGSPLHF
TRBD1 TRBJ1-2 TRBV4-1 few TGCGCCAGCAGCCAAACGGGACAGAACTATGGCTACACCTTC CASSQTGQNYGYTF
. TRBJ1-1 TRBV5-1 . TGCGCCAGCAGCTTGAACCCAGGTGCTGAAGCTTTCTTT CASSLNPGAEAFF
TRBD1 TRBJ1-5 TRBV7-2 few TGTGCCAGCAGCAGAATGGGGACAGGGGGCCATCCCCAGCATTTT CASSRMGTGGHPQHF
TRBD2 TRBJ2-2 TRBV5-4 few TGTGCCAGCAGCCTTGGCGGGGGGGCCGCCGGGGAGCTGTTTTTT CASSLGGGAAGELFF
TRBD1 TRBJ2-1 TRBV7-2 . TGTGCCAGCAGCCAAGCCCTGACAGGGCCCTACAATGAGCAGTTCTTC CASSQALTGPYNEQFF
. TRBJ2-3 TRBV7-9 few TGTGCCAGCAGCCCCATGGGCGGGGTCACAGATACGCAGTATTTT CASSPMGGVTDTQYF
. TRBJ1-2 TRBV25-1 . TGTGCCAGCAGTGTGATCGAACAGGCTTATGGCTACACCTTC CASSVIEQAYGYTF
TRBD2 TRBJ2-7 TRBV4-3 few TGCGCCAGCAGCCGATACCACCATAGCGGGGGACCTGACTACGAGCAGTACTTC CASSRYHHSGGPDYEQYF
. TRBJ1-6 TRBV27 . TGTGCCAGCAGTCCTCTGACAAGGTTAGATCCCCTCCACTTT CASSPLTRLDPLHF
. TRBJ2-1 TRBV9 . TGTGCCAGCAGTGAGAGGAGGTGGGAGTTCTTC CASSERRWEFF
. TRBJ2-7 TRBV21-1 few TGTGCCAGCAGCATATCCGGGACAGGGCGTCACGAGCAGTACTTC CASSISGTGRHEQYF
TRBD1 TRBJ2-7 TRBV5-1 . TGCGCCAGCAGCCGAGAACAGGGGAACTACGAGCAGTACTTC CASSREQGNYEQYF
TRBD2 TRBJ2-1 TRBV11-2 . TGTGCCAGCAGCTCCGGGACTATAACCTACAATGAGCAGTTCTTC CASSSGTITYNEQFF
. TRBJ2-4 TRBV5-1 few TGCGCCAGCAGCTTGGCCGCGGGTAGAAACATTCAGTACTTC CASSLAAGRNIQYF
. TRBJ2-2 TRBV4-3 . TGCGCCAGCAGCCAAGATCAACAGTGGGACACCGGGGAGCTGTTTTTT CASSQDQQWDTGELFF
TRBD1 TRBJ2-5 TRBV28 few TGTGCCAGCAGTTTAACCGGGACAGGGCCATTCATCCAGTACTTC CASSLTGTGPFIQYF
. TRBJ2-5 TRBV5-1 . TGCGCCAGCAGCGATCGAGCGAGAGAGACCCAGTACTTC CASSDRARETQYF
. TRBJ2-5 TRBV28 . TGTGCCAGCAGTGGGGGCCCGGGGGGAGTGGGGACCCAGTACTTC CASSGGPGGVGTQYF
. TRBJ2-3 TRBV18 . TGTGCCAGCTCACCCTTCACAGATACGCAGTATTTT CASSPFTDTQYF
. TRBJ2-3 TRBV11-2 few TGTGCCAGCAGCTTAGCGGGGTTAACGCAGTATTTT CASSLAGLTQYF
. TRBJ2-1 TRBV25-1 few TGTGCCAGCAGTGCTCCCTCCGGCGGAAATGAGCAGTTCTTC CASSAPSGGNEQFF
TRBD2 TRBJ2-1 TRBV5-1 . TGCGCCAGCAGCTTTGGTTCAGCGGGGGAGCAGTTCTTC CASSFGSAGEQFF